The T cell receptor (beta chain) described here comes from a study of human T cells and chemical hapten exposure (TCRdb year 2021). Turning to the overall study: For sensitization, 2% DPC in acetone was applied to a 2 cm by 2 cm area of upper inner arm skin. Throughout the study period of 20 to 30 weeks, patients also received therapeutic DPC doses to the scalp every week. Patch testing was performed on the upper back with Finn chambers containing 0.01% DPC, and the patch tests were scored after 6 days according to International Contact Dermatitis Research Group standards. Some 29 alopecia patients gave blood for TCR sequencing at one to four time points (pre-sensitization, 2, 6 and 24 weeks). This study followed changes in the peripheral blood TCR repertoire in vivo during primary and secondary sensitization of alopecia patients to the hapten diphenylcyclopropenone (DPC). Blood samples were taken from patients before sensitization (week 0) and then at 2, 6 and about 24 weeks after DPC sensitization. Libraries were pooled for sequencing, and variation in per-sample TCR yields was attributed mainly to small differences in library volumes within the pool. The mostly female patient cohort included alopecia areata with under or over 50% scalp involvement, alopecia totalis and alopecia universalis.

As to this clonotype: What antigen it recognizes has not been identified. No much larger clone exists at a distance of one base, and base qualities are not known.

Receptor amplification or capture employed RACE. Sequencing used a NextSeq 500. During library preparation, unique molecular identifiers were attached to individual cDNA molecules so that TCRs could be counted in a quantitative, reproducible way. Both TCR alpha and TCR beta chains were sequenced from each blood RNA sample. The original methods were these. The median number of TCRs per sample was some 100,000, ranging from 23,224 to 690,600. V, J and CDR3 annotation of the TCR reads was performed with the Decombinator software suite. To make PS versus PT1 abundance plots, every sample was subsampled to the same number of TCRs (28,000). Expanded TCRs were defined as absent before sensitization and observed at least eight times at the 2-week time point. TCRdb trimmed the raw reads at Q25, called clones with MiXCR and kept productive beta chains. Each CDR3 protein appears once, grouped with its most common genes and DNA. None of the V and J calls come from the authors' own analysis; TCRdb made them. This sample gives around 300,000 distinct CDR3 sequences in total; 4.5% to 7% of them show up just once. The ten largest clones add up to less than 9% of the sample.

The study at large found these results: Patch test score was positively correlated with the number of PT1 expanded TCRs, with significance at thresholds 8, 16 and 32 but not at 4. Repeated subsampling changed both the strength of the expansion versus patch-test correlation and the threshold at which the correlation became significant. DPC sensitization did not change how many TCRs were above 1 in 1000 frequency, and no evidence was found of alterations in global repertoire structure. Because all patients had alopecia, a presumed autoimmune disease, the immune response of the patients might differ from that of healthy individuals. Expanded TCRs formed significantly more large CDR3 similarity clusters than pre-sensitization or healthy control sets, consistent with antigen-driven responses.

The intended sense of this specimen's time point label: pre-sensitization, week 0. In the paper's terms, the treatment or condition label means: therapeutic diphenylcyclopropenone sensitization with weekly scalp DPC. Blood at each patch-test visit was drawn before the patch test was applied. Eligible patients were aged 18 to 70, diagnosed with alopecia, deemed suitable for DPC therapy, and excluded if pregnant. Total RNA was isolated from unfractionated whole blood collected in Tempus Blood RNA tubes. The CDR3 measures 15 amino acids from cysteine to phenylalanine. Left in the record is the CDR3 DNA by itself, 45 bases read in frame from the first base. From V the trimming removes 7 bases and from J it removes 6 bases, while the gene matches leave 12 bases of the junction unaccounted for. The germline V gene (reference sequence) yields MNHEY for CDR1 and SMNVEV for CDR2.

The sequences come from whole blood, collected in connection with sensitization to the hapten diphenylcyclopropenone (DPC). The receptor comes from a woman aged 18-35 years with alopecia areata. Some clones in this sample may be carry-over from other donors' samples. The chain was built from TRBV27 and TRBJ1-1; 9 central nucleotides agree with TRBD1. The CDR3 region: CASTTTGTGRAEAFF. Read as DNA, the sequence is TGTGCCAGCACCACGACCGGGACAGGGAGGGCTGAAGCTTTCTTT.